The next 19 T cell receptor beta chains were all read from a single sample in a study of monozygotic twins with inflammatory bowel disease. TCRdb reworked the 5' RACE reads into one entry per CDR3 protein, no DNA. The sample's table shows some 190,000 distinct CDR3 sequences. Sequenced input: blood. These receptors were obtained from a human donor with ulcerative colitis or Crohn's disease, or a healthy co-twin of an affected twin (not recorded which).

This CDR3 reads CASSQDRLGTGELFF. The rearrangement uses TRBV4-1 and TRBJ2-2. This CDR3 has 15 residues. CDR1 and CDR2 (germline): MGHRA, YSYEKL.

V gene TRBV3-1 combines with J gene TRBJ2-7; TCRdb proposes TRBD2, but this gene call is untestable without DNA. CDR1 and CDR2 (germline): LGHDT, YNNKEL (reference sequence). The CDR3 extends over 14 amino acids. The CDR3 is CASSSAQMTYEQYF.

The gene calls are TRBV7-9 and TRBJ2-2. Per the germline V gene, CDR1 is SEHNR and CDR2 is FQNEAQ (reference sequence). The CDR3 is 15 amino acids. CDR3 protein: CASSSREANTGELFF.

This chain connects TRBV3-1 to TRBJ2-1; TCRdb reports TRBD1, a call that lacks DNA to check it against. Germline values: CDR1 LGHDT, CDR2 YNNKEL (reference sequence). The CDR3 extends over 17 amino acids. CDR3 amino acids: CASSQGGYRGILNEQFF.

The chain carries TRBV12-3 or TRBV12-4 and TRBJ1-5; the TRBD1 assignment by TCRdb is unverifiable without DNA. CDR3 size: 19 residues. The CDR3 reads CASSLVRSTGNKRNQPQHF.

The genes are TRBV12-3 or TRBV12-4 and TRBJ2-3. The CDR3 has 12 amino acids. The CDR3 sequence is CASSFPPDTQYF.

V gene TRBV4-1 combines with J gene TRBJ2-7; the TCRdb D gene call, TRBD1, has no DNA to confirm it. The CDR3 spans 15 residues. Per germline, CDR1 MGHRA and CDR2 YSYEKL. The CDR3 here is CASSYSGTGAYEQYF.

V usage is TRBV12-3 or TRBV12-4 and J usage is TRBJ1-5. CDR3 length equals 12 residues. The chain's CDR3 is CASQESNQPQHF.

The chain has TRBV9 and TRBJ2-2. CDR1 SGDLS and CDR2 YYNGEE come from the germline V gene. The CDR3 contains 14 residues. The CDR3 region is CASSVAVGTGELFF.

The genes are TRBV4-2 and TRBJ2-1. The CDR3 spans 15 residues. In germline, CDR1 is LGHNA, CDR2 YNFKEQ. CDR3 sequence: CASSQDLTVVDEQFF.

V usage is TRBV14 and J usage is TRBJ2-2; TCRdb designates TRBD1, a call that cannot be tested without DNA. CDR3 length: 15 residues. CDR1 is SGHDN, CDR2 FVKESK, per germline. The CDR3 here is CASSQRQGDTGELFF.

This CDR3 is CSVASIGMNAEAFF. V is TRBV29-1 and J is TRBJ1-1. The germline CDR1 and CDR2 sequences are SQVTM and ANQGSEA. CDR3 length: 14 residues.

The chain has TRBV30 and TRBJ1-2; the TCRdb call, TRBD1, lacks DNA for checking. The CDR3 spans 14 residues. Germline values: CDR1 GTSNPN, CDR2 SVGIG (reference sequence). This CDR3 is CAWSPGQGGYGYTF.

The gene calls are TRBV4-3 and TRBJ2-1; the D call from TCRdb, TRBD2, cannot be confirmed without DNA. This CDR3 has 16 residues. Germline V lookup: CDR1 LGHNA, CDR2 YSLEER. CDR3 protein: CASSQGSSRLGGEQFF.

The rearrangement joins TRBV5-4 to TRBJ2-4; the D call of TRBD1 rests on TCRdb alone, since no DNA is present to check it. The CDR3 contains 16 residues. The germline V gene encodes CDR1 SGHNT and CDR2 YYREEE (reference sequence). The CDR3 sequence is CASSLEDSLAKNIQYF.

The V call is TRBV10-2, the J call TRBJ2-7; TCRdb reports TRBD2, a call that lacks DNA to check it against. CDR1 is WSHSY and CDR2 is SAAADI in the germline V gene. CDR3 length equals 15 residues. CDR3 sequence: CASSDLGGLTYEQYF.

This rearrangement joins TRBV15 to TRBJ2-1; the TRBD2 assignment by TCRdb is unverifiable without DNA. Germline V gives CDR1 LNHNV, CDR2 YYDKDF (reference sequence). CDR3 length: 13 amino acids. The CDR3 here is CATSREGSNEQFF. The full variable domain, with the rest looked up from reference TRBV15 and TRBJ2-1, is DAMVIQNPRYQVTQFGKPVTLSCSQTLNHNVMYWYQQKSSQAPKLLFHYYDKDFNNEADTPDNFQSRRPNTSFCFLDIRSPGLGDTAMYLCATSREGSNEQFFGPGTRLTVL.

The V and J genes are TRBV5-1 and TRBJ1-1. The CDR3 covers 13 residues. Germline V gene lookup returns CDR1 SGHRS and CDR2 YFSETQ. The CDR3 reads CASSLGSDTGAFF.

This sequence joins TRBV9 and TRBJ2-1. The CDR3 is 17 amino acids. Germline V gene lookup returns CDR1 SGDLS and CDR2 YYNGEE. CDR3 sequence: CASSAAEAGGSYNEQFF.